This entry is about one T cell receptor (beta chain). This entry comes from a study of technical replicates of blood from a handful of donors. Germline V gives CDR1 SGHVS, CDR2 FNYEAQ. The CDR3 has 16 amino acids. The J segment lost 2 bases and the V segment lost 5 bases, leaving 5 bases of the junction unmatched. Sequencing was performed with immunoSEQ multiplex PCR; in TCRdb, only in-frame clones are kept and a portion is missing. The sample includes approximately 97,000 clones, approximately 96% of them seen just once. The chain combines TRBV7-6 with TRBJ2-1, with 11 bases matching TRBD2. The clonotype was recovered from a human donor in good health. Source material: T cells isolated from PBMCs. The DNA for the CDR3 is TGTGCCAGCAGCCCAACTAGCGGGAGCGCCTACAATGAGCAGTTCTTC. It translates to CASSPTSGSAYNEQFF.